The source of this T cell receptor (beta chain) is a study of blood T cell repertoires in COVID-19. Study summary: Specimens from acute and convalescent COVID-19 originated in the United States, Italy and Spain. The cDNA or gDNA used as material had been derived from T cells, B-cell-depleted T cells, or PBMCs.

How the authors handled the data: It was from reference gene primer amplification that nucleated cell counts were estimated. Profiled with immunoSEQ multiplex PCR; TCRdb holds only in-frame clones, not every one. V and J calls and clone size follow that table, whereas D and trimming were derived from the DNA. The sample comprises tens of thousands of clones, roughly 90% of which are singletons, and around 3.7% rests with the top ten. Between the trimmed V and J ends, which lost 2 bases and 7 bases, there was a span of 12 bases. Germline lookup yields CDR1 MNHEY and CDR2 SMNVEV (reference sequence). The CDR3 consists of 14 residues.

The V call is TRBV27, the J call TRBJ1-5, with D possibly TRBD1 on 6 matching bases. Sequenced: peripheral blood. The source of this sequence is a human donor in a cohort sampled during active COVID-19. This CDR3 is CASSLRGRVQPQHF. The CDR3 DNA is TGTGCCAGCAGTTTAAGGGGGAGGGTCCAGCCCCAGCATTTT.